The 16 T cell receptor beta chains presented below share a single source sample, sequenced in a study of shared T cell receptors in the human thymus. Measured with immunoSEQ multiplex PCR; TCRdb has only the in-frame clones, and not every one. This table has hundreds of thousands of clones, 80% to 90% appearing once. This same sample was also part of a study on human thymus T cells.

Sequenced input: thymocytes. Receptors were obtained from a boy younger than two with a congenital heart defect.

The V gene is TRBV7-8, the J gene TRBJ2-1; weak D call: TRBD1 (5 bases). The CDR3 is made up of 15 amino acids. With 3 bases removed from V and 10 bases from J, the gap between germline ends came to 19 bases. Germline CDR1 reads SGHVS; CDR2 reads FQNEAQ. CDR3 DNA: TGTGCCAGCAGCTTTCAGGACAAAGTTCTCAAGGAGCAGTTCTTC. It codes for CASSFQDKVLKEQFF.

The chain couples TRBV7-9 to TRBJ1-2, with D possibly being TRBD1 (6 bases). The germline V gene encodes CDR1 SEHNR and CDR2 FQNEAQ (reference sequence). The CDR3 spans 14 residues. The V end was cut by 1 base, the J end by 6 bases, with 12 bases between. The CDR3 loop reads CASSLDREVDGYTF. CDR3 nucleotide sequence: TGTGCCAGCAGCTTAGACAGGGAAGTGGATGGCTACACCTTC.

The gene calls are TRBV6-5 and TRBJ1-1, with 9 bases fitting TRBD1. V lost 7 bases, J lost 1 base, and 1 base stayed unmatched. The CDR3 length is 13 residues. CDR1 MNHEY and CDR2 SVGAGI come from the germline V gene. The CDR3 loop is CASNRGPNTEAFF. The CDR3 bases are TGTGCCAGCAACAGGGGGCCGAACACTGAAGCTTTCTTT.

The chain uses TRBV14 and TRBJ2-1, with 12 bases that match TRBD2. The CDR3 sequence is 19 residues long. CDR1 and CDR2 (germline): SGHDN, FVKESK. V shed 4 bases and J 2 bases; nucleotides not matched to a gene: 12. The CDR3 DNA is TGTGCCAGCAGCCGTTCCCGGACTAGCGGGATTTCTGCCTACAATGAGCAGTTCTTC. Its translation: CASSRSRTSGISAYNEQFF.

J is TRBJ1-4 and V is TRBV7-9, with D uncertain. The germline CDR1 and CDR2 sequences are SEHNR and FQNEAQ (reference sequence). CDR3 length: 13 amino acids. Trimming pared 1 base from V and 4 bases from J, leaving 4 bases between. This CDR3 is CASSLGSNEKLFF. The CDR3 coding sequence is TGTGCCAGCAGCTTAGGCAGTAATGAAAAACTGTTTTTT.

V usage is TRBV13 and J usage is TRBJ2-7, with TRBD2 identical over 9 bases. The V gene end was trimmed by 4 bases and the J gene end by 5 bases; junction bases not matched to a gene: 9. CDR3 length equals 15 residues. The V gene's germline CDR1 is PRHDT and CDR2 FYEKMQ (reference sequence). The CDR3 region is CASSSGLAQANEQYF. CDR3 DNA sequence: TGTGCCAGCAGCTCGGGACTAGCCCAAGCAAACGAGCAGTACTTC.

The V gene is TRBV23-1, the J gene TRBJ2-5; no reliable D call. TRBV23-1 carries the ORF label, with uncertain function. V was pared by 4 bases and J by 5 bases, with 11 bases between. The CDR3 has 13 residues. CDR3 amino acids: CASSLIRRETQYF. Here the CDR3 DNA reads TGCGCCAGCAGTCTTATTCGCCGGGAGACCCAGTACTTC.

As DNA, the CDR3 is TGTGCCAGCAGTTTGCTGAACAGGCCTAATGAAAAACTGTTTTTT. It encodes CASSLLNRPNEKLFF. The chain combines TRBV27 with TRBJ1-4; tentatively, D is TRBD1 (5 bases). With 3 bases removed from V and 3 bases from J, the gap between germline ends came to 11 bases. Germline CDR1 is MNHEY and CDR2 is SMNVEV (reference sequence). This CDR3 region has 15 residues.

The chain is built from TRBV10-3 and TRBJ1-5; D is possibly TRBD1 (6 bases). Trimming left V 0 bases short and J 0 bases short, with 12 bases between. Germline CDR1 ENHRY, CDR2 SYGVKD. The CDR3 runs to 17 residues. The CDR3 loop is CAISESGQRYSNQPQHF. CDR3 nucleotide sequence: TGTGCCATCAGTGAGTCCGGACAGAGATATAGCAATCAGCCCCAGCATTTT.

The chain employs TRBV19 and TRBJ2-7, with 9 bases aligning to TRBD1. CDR1 and CDR2 from the germline V gene are LNHDA and SQIVND (reference sequence). Trimming removed 4 bases from V and 6 bases from J; junction bases left unmatched: 7. The CDR3 length is 14 residues. The CDR3 here is CASSNTGQGSEQYF. Written as DNA, the CDR3 is TGTGCCAGTAGTAATACGGGACAGGGATCCGAGCAGTACTTC.

V usage is TRBV2 and J usage is TRBJ2-7, with 7 bases identical to TRBD2. CDR3 size: 14 residues. Losses at the gene ends were 7 bases for V and 1 base for J; bases not matched to a gene: 7. Looked up from germline, CDR1 is SNHLY and CDR2 is FYNNEI. In DNA form, the CDR3 reads TGTGCCAGCAACGGTAGGGGAGGGTCCTACGAGCAGTACTTC. This sequence encodes CASNGRGGSYEQYF.

This clone has a handful of counts. The genes are TRBV7-9 and TRBJ2-3; a weak D match, TRBD2 (5 bases). There are 17 residues in the CDR3. CDR1 is SEHNR, CDR2 FQNEAQ, per germline (reference sequence). V lost 1 base and J lost 3, with 17 bases in between. The CDR3 here is CASSLGQRAECTDTQYF. CDR3 coding DNA: TGTGCCAGCAGCTTAGGCCAGAGGGCGGAGTGTACAGATACGCAGTATTTT.

This clone was found once. One junction end disagrees with the germline gene, perhaps due to a read error. The V gene is TRBV4-3, the J gene TRBJ2-5; possible D gene TRBD2, 5 bases. Germline CDR1 LGHNA, CDR2 YSLEER. The CDR3 runs to 17 residues. CDR3 nucleotides: TGCGCCAGCGGCCAAGATTATCCCCCAAAGAGGAGCGGGACCCAGTACTTC. Amino acid sequence: CASGQDYPPKRSGTQYF.

The chain carries TRBV25-1 and TRBJ2-7, with TRBD1 matching over 8 bases. The germline CDR1 and CDR2 sequences are MGHDK and SYGVNS. V shed 0 bases and J 2 bases; nucleotides not matched to a gene: 3. This CDR3 comprises 15 residues. CDR3: CASSEYETGAYEQYF. DNA for the CDR3: TGTGCCAGCAGTGAATACGAGACAGGGGCCTACGAGCAGTACTTC.

The rearrangement uses TRBV7-9 and TRBJ1-6, with 7 positions matching TRBD1. This CDR3 region has 18 residues. J gave up 7 bases and V 2 bases, and 14 bases lay outside the gene matches. Germline V gene lookup returns CDR1 SEHNR and CDR2 FQNEAQ (reference sequence). CDR3 in amino acids: CASSLRTRDRDRNSPLHF. CDR3 nucleotide sequence: TGTGCCAGCAGCTTAAGGACCCGAGACAGGGATCGGAATTCACCCCTCCACTTT.

The chain links TRBV14 to TRBJ2-1; the match to TRBD2 covers 10 bases. This CDR3 spans 14 amino acids. V shed 3 bases, J shed 10 bases, and the junction held 6 bases outside the gene matches. Germline-derived CDR1 and CDR2 are SGHDN and FVKESK. The CDR3 DNA reads TGTGCCAGCAGCCATCCTAGCGGGAGAGACGAGCAGTTCTTC. Encoded protein: CASSHPSGRDEQFF.